This T cell receptor beta chain was retrieved from a study of T cell responses to AZD1222 COVID-19 vaccine. General study results and limits: Compared with day 0, the breadth and depth of the Spike-specific TCR repertoire rose significantly after two doses of AZD1222. Most donors were white British, females outnumbered males, and clonal diversity was possibly underestimated.

This clone was detected only once. Its matching antigen is unknown. TCRdb's copy holds only in-frame clones and misses some; the assay was immunoSEQ multiplex PCR. The data show about 64,000 clones, over 80% seen once. The trim removed 4 bases at V and 0 bases at J, leaving 3 bases unmatched. CDR3 length: 14 amino acids. The germline V gene has CDR1 MGHRA and CDR2 YSYEKL. The specimen comprised peripheral blood, sampled 28 days after the second dose of the MenACWY control vaccine. The gene calls are TRBV4-1 and TRBJ2-7; 7 bases are shared with TRBD1. The clonotype comes from an adult who received the MenACWY meningococcal vaccine as a control. CDR3 DNA sequence: TGCGCCAGCAGCCCACGGGACAGCTCCTACGAGCAGTACTTC. This sequence encodes CASSPRDSSYEQYF.